Sequencing of this T cell receptor beta chain was carried out in a study of patients and donors after allogeneic stem cell transplantation. The CDR3 consists of 13 residues. TCRdb reprocessed the RT-PCR reads with MiXCR, giving one entry per CDR3 protein. This sample has about 160,000 distinct CDR3 sequences, with about 36% found just once. What was sequenced was blood, either unsorted or a sorted T cell fraction (not recorded which). The J gene is TRBJ2-7, the V gene TRBV21-1. TRBV21-1 is described as a pseudogene. The sequence came from a human donor who was either an allogeneic HSCT recipient or a stem cell or donor lymphocyte infusion donor (not recorded which). It is not recorded whose cells these are; they may come from a transplant donor. CDR3 residues: CASGDGSSYEQYV. CDR3 in DNA: TGTGCCAGCGGAGACGGGTCCTCCTACGAGCAGTACGTC.